A selection of T cell receptor beta chains follows, all from one sample in a study of T cell responses to AZD1222 COVID-19 vaccine. Sequencing used immunoSEQ multiplex PCR; TCRdb keeps in-frame clones, though not all of them. The table has 85,000 or so clones, around 90% seen once. The sample was peripheral blood, taken 28 days after the second AZD1222 dose. These TCRs come from an adult who received the AZD1222 COVID-19 vaccine. The conserved cysteine and the conserved F or W are not part of the CDR3 here. A D gene is named only where the DNA matches it firmly.

>TRBV3-1/TRBV3-2|.|TRBJ1-3
ASSLGNTIY
>TRBV19|.|TRBJ2-1
ASSIFQSEQF
>TRBV10-1|.|TRBJ2-7
ASSASRGKSSYEQY
>TRBV5-1|.|TRBJ2-3
ASSLARGGTDTQY
>TRBV2|.|TRBJ1-5
ASSPGGTQPQH
>TRBV28|.|TRBJ2-3
ASLRTPSTDTQY
>TRBV10-1|.|TRBJ2-5
ASSESPGQETQY
>TRBV18|TRBD2|TRBJ2-3
ASSPREASGITDTQY
>TRBV5-1|TRBD1|TRBJ1-4
ASSQVGDRVHEKLF
>TRBV12-3/TRBV12-4|.|TRBJ2-3
ASSRTSTDTQY
>TRBV7-3|TRBD1|TRBJ2-2
ASSPPGGAGELF
>TRBV5-1|TRBD1|TRBJ1-1
ASSTGTGGLWSEAF
>TRBV30|.|TRBJ1-5
AWSVTTGPNQPQH
>TRBV6-5|.|TRBJ2-7
AEPGGRYEQY
>TRBV28|TRBD2|TRBJ2-1
ASSPGDGGGYNEQF
>TRBV7-6|.|TRBJ1-3
ASSSGNTIY
>TRBV19|.|TRBJ2-5
ASTARGYEETQY
>TRBV2|TRBD2|TRBJ2-3
ASSPTGLADTQY
>TRBV19|.|TRBJ1-2
ASSRFPMGNYGYT
>TRBV11-2|.|TRBJ1-1
ASSHGGSPNTEAF
>TRBV29-1|.|TRBJ1-6
SAGWDANSPLH
>TRBV20-1|TRBD1|TRBJ1-5
SASGGGQGNQPQH
>TRBV7-2|.|TRBJ2-1
ASSSKTSSYNEQF
>TRBV7-9|.|TRBJ2-1
ASSLGRVVDEQF
>TRBV4-2|TRBD2|TRBJ2-5
ASSQDGVAGQETQY
>TRBV20-1|.|TRBJ2-2
SASLLRPGELF
>TRBV19|TRBD1|TRBJ1-6
ASSQARDRAAPLH
>TRBV11-2|.|TRBJ1-3
ASSPTGFRGTIY